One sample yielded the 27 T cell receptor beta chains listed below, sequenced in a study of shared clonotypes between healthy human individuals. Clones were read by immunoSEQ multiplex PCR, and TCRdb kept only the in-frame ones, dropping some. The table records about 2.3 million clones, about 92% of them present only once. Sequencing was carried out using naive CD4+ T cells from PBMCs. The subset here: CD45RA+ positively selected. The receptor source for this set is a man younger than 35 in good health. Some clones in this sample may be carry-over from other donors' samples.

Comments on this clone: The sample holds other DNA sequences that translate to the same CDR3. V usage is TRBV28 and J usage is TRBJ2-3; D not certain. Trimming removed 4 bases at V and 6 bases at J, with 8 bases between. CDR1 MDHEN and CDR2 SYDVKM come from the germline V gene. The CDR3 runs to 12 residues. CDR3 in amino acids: CASSSYTDTQYF. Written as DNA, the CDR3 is TGTGCCAGCAGTTCGTATACGGATACGCAGTATTTT.

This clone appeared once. The CDR3 loop is CASSSGTASYQPQHF. The CDR3 bases are TGTGCCAGCAGCTCCGGGACAGCAAGTTATCAGCCCCAGCATTTT. The chain recombines TRBV7-9 with TRBJ1-5, with 7 bases lining up with TRBD1. Germline V gene sequence: CDR1 SEHNR, CDR2 FQNEAQ (reference sequence). The CDR3 covers 15 residues. V dropped 4 bases and J dropped 5; count of bases not matched to a gene: 8.

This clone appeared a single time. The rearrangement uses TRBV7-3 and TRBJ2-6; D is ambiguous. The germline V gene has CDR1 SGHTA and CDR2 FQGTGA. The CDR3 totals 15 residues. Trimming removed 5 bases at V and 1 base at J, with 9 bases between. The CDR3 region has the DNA TGTGCCAGCAGCCAGGACGGGTCTGGGGCCAACGTCCTGACTTTC. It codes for CASSQDGSGANVLTF.

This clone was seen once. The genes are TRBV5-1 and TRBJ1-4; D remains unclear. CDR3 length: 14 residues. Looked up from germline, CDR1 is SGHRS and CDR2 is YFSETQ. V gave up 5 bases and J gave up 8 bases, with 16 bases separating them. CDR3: CASSLAGRGEKLFF. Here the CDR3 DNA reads TGCGCCAGCAGTCTGGCGGGTCGTGGAGAAAAACTGTTTTTT.

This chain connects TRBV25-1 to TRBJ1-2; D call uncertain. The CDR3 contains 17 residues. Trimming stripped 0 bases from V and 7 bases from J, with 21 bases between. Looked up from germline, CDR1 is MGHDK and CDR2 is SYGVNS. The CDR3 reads CASSEYNPLQSSGGYTF. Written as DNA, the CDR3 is TGTGCCAGCAGTGAATATAACCCGTTACAATCTTCCGGTGGCTACACCTTC.

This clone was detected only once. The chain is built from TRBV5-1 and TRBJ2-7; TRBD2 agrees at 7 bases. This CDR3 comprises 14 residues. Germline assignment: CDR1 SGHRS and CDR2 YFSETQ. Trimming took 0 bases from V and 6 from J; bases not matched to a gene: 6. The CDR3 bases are TGCGCCAGCAGCTTGGTGGGCAGGGAGGGCGAGCAGTACTTC. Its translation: CASSLVGREGEQYF.

The CDR3 region has the DNA TGTGCCAGCAGCGGGGCGGGAGAGGGAGCCTCCTACGAGCAGTACTTC. Translating it yields CASSGAGEGASYEQYF. The V call is TRBV5-4, the J call TRBJ2-7; the match to TRBD2 covers 7 bases. Germline V lookup: CDR1 SGHNT, CDR2 YYREEE (reference sequence). V trimming: 4 bases; J trimming: 0 bases; junction bases outside the gene matches: 10. CDR3 size: 16 residues.

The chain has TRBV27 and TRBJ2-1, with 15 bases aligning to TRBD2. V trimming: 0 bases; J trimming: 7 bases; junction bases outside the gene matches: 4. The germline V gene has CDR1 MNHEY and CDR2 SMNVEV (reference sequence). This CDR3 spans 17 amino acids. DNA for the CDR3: TGTGCCAGCAGTTTATCGACCGGGACTAGCGGGAGGAATGAGCAGTTCTTC. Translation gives CASSLSTGTSGRNEQFF.

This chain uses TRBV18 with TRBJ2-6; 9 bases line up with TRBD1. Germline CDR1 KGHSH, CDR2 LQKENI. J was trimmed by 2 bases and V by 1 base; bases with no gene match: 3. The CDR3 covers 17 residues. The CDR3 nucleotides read TGTGCCAGCTCACCACGACAGGGGGGGGCTGGGGCCAACGTCCTGACTTTC. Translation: CASSPRQGGAGANVLTF.

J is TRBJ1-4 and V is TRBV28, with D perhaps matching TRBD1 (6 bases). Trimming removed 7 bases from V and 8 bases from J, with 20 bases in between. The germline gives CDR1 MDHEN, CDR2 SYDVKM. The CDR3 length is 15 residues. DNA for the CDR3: TGTGCCAGCAAGGGGGGATGGACAGCCTCCGAAAAACTGTTTTTT. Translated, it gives CASKGGWTASEKLFF. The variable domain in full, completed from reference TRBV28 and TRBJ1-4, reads DVKVTQSSRYLVKRTGEKVFLECVQDMDHENMFWYRQDPGLGLRLIYFSYDVKMKEKGDIPEGYSVSREKKERFSLILESASTNQTSMYLCASKGGWTASEKLFFGSGTQLSVL.

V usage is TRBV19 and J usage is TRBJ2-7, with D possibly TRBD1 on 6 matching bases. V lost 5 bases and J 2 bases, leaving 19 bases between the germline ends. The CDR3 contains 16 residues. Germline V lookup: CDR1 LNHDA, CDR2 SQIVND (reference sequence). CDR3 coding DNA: TGTGCCAGTAGTCCCCTAGGACAGCTGAATGCCTACGAGCAGTACTTC. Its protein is CASSPLGQLNAYEQYF.

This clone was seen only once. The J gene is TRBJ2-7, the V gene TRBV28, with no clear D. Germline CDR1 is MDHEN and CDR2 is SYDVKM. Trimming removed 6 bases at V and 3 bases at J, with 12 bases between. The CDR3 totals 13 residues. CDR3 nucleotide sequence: TGTGCCAGCAGACGCCCAGCCAGCTACGAGCAGTACTTC. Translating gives CASRRPASYEQYF.

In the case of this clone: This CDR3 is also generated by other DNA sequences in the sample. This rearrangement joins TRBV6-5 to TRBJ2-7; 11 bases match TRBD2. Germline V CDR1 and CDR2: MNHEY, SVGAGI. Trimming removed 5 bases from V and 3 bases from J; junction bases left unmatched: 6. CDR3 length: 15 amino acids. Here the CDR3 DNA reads TGTGCCAGCAGTCCCGGACTAGCGGGCGTCTACGAGCAGTACTTC. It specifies CASSPGLAGVYEQYF.

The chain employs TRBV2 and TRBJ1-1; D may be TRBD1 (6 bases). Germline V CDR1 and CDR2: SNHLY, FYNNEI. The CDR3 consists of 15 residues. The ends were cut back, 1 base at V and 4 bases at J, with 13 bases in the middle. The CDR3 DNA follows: TGTGCCAGCAGTGAAGGTAGGGGGAGAGGCACTGAAGCTTTCTTT. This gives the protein CASSEGRGRGTEAFF.

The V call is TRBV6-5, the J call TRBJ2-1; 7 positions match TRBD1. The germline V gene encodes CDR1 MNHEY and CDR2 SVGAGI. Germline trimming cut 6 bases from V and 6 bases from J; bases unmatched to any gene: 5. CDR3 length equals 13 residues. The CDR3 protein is CASRGQAGNEQFF. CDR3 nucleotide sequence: TGTGCCAGCAGAGGACAGGCCGGCAATGAGCAGTTCTTC.

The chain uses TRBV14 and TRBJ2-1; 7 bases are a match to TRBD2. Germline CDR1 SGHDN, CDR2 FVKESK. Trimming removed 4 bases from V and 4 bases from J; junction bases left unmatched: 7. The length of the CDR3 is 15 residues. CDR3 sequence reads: CASSPLGGTYNEQFF. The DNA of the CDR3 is TGTGCCAGCAGCCCTCTGGGGGGGACGTACAATGAGCAGTTCTTC. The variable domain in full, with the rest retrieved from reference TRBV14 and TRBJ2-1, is EAGVTQFPSHSVIEKGQTVTLRCDPISGHDNLYWYRRVMGKEIKFLLHFVKESKQDESGMPNNRFLAERTGGTYSTLKVQPAELEDSGVYFCASSPLGGTYNEQFFGPGTRLTVL.

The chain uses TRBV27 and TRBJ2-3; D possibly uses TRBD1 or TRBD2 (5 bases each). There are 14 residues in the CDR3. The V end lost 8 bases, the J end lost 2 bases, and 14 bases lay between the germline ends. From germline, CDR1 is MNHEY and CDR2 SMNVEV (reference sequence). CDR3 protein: CASPGRGTTDTQYF. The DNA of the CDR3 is TGTGCCAGCCCGGGACGGGGTACCACAGATACGCAGTATTTT.

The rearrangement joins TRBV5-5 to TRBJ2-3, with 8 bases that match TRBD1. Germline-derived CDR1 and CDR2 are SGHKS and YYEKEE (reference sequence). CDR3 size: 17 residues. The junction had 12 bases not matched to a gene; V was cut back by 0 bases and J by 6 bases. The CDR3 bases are TGTGCCAGCAGCTTGGTGGTGGCAGGGGGCCTTCGGGATACGCAGTATTTT. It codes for CASSLVVAGGLRDTQYF.

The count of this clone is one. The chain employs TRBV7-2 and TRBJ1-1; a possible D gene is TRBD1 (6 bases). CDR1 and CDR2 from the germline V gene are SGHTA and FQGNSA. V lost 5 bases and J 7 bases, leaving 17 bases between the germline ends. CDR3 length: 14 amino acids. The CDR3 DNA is TGTGCCAGCAGCCTGGTGGGGGGGCTGAATGAAGCTTTCTTT. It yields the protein CASSLVGGLNEAFF.

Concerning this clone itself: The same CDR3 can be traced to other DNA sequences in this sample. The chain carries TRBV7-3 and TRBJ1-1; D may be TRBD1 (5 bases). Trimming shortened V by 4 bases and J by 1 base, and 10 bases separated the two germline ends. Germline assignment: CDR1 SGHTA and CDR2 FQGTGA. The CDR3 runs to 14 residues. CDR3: CASSSGTENTEAFF. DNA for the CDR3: TGTGCCAGCAGCTCCGGGACGGAGAACACTGAAGCTTTCTTT.

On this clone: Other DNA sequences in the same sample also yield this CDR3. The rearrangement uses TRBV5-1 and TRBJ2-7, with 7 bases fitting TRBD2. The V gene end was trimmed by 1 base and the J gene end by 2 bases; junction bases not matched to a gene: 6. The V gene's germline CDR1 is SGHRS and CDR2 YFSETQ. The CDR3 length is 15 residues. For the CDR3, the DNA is TGCGCCAGCAGCTTGTCAAGCGGGACCCCCTACGAGCAGTACTTC. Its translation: CASSLSSGTPYEQYF.

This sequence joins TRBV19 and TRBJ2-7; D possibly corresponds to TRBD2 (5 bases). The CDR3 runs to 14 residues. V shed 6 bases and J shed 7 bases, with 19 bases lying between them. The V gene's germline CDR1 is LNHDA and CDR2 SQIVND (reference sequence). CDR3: CASSSYPFTGEQYF. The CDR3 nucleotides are TGTGCCAGTAGCTCCTACCCCTTCACGGGGGAGCAGTACTTC.

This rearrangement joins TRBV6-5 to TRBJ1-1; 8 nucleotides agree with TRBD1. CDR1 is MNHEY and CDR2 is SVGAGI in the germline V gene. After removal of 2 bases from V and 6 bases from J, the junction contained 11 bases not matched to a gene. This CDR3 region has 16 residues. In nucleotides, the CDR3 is TGTGCCAGCAGTTACCCAGGACAGGGCAGGTTGGCTGAAGCTTTCTTT. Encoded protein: CASSYPGQGRLAEAFF.

CDR3 region: CASSLEEGHKNIQYF. CDR3 coding DNA: TGTGCCAGCAGCCTCGAGGAGGGCCACAAAAACATTCAGTACTTC. The chain links TRBV6-6 to TRBJ2-4, with D possibly matching TRBD2 (6 bases). The CDR3 runs 15 residues. From germline, CDR1 is MNHNY and CDR2 SVGAGI (reference sequence). Trimming cost V 6 bases and J 3 bases, with 15 bases left between them.

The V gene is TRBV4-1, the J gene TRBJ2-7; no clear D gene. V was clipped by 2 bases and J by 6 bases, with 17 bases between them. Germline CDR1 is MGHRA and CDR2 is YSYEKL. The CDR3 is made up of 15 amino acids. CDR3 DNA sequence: TGCGCCAGCAGCCAACCACTCGCCGGCCCGGGCGAGCAGTACTTC. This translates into CASSQPLAGPGEQYF.

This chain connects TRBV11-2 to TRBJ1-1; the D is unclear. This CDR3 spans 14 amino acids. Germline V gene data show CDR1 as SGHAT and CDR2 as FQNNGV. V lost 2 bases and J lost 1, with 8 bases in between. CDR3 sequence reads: CASSLRTQNTEAFF. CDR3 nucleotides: TGTGCCAGCAGCTTACGGACGCAGAACACTGAAGCTTTCTTT.

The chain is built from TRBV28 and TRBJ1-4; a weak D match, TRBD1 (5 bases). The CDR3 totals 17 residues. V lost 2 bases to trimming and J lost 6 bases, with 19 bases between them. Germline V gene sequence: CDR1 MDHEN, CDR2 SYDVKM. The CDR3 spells CASSLIGPGGSDEKLFF. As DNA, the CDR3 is TGTGCCAGCAGTTTAATAGGGCCCGGGGGTTCGGATGAAAAACTGTTTTTT.